Listed here is a single TCR beta chain. Seattle-derived patients entered the study during active infection and were followed longitudinally. Per the study methods: The authors estimated nucleated cell counts from reference gene primer amplification. Clones were sequenced by immunoSEQ multiplex PCR, and TCRdb holds only the in-frame ones, with some missing. V, J and clone size derive from that table, while D and trimming were established from the DNA sequence. This sample has 360,000 or so clones, with around 90% found just once. This CDR3 region has 13 residues. V shed 4 bases, J shed 8 bases, and the junction held 6 bases outside the gene matches. Germline CDR1 SGHRS, CDR2 YFSETQ. This record belongs to a study of blood T cell repertoires in COVID-19. On the study more broadly: The cDNA or gDNA used as material had been derived from T cells, B-cell-depleted T cells, or PBMCs.

The chain uses TRBV5-1 and TRBJ2-4; TRBD1 matches at 7 bases. This TCR was recovered from a woman aged 60-70 years with COVID-19, enrolled during active disease. The sequenced sample consisted of peripheral blood. The CDR3 DNA is TGCGCCAGCAGCCCGGGACAGTCTCACATTCAGTACTTC. Translating gives CASSPGQSHIQYF.